This is a list of T cell receptor beta chains from one sample in a study of control samples from healthy donors and cancer patients. TCRdb keeps only in-frame clones here, not all; method: immunoSEQ multiplex PCR. This table holds 180,000 or so clones, 93% found once. The sample comprised blood. The receptors derive from a woman aged 60-75 years in good health. Each CDR3 is given with its conserved first and last residue. A D gene is named only where the DNA matches it firmly.

v_call	d_call	j_call	cdr3_nt	cdr3_aa
TRBV6-2/TRBV6-3	TRBD1	TRBJ2-7	TGTGCCAGCAGTGACACCGGGACAGGGGACTCCTACGAGCAGTACTTC	CASSDTGTGDSYEQYF
TRBV7-8	-	TRBJ2-3	TGTGCCAGCAGCACCAGCACAGATACGCAGTATTTT	CASSTSTDTQYF
TRBV18	-	TRBJ1-6	TGTGCCAGCTCACCCGCTTCTGTCGGTAATAATTCACCCCTCCACTTT	CASSPASVGNNSPLHF
TRBV9	-	TRBJ2-3	TGTGCCAGCACCCGAGGCCTGTTCGGTCCCACAGATACGCAGTATTTT	CASTRGLFGPTDTQYF
TRBV30	-	TRBJ1-1	TGTGCCTGGAGTGTACAGGAGAACACTGAAGCTTTCTTT	CAWSVQENTEAFF
TRBV7-2	TRBD1	TRBJ2-4	TGTGCCAGCAGCTCAATGCTCCAGGGGGCGGGAAACATTCAGTACTTC	CASSSMLQGAGNIQYF
TRBV11-3	-	TRBJ2-5	TGTGCCAGCAGCTTCCAAGGGGAAGAGACCCAGTACTTC	CASSFQGEETQYF
TRBV7-8	TRBD1	TRBJ1-4	TGTGCCAGCAGCAAAATCCTACAGGGGGCGAATGAAAAACTGTTTTTT	CASSKILQGANEKLFF
TRBV7-2	-	TRBJ2-5	TGTGCCAGCAGCCCGGGCTCAAAGGAGACCCAGTACTTC	CASSPGSKETQYF
TRBV19	-	TRBJ1-1	TGTGCCAGTACCTCTACGGTCCCGAACACTGAAGCTTTCTTT	CASTSTVPNTEAFF
TRBV11-1	-	TRBJ1-1	TGTGCCAGCAGCTTCGGTCACCAGGGAACTGAAGCTTTCTTT	CASSFGHQGTEAFF
TRBV27	-	TRBJ1-3	TGTGCCAGCAGTTTAGAGGGTGGCAGTGGAAACACCATATATTTT	CASSLEGGSGNTIYF
TRBV20-1	-	TRBJ2-3	TGCAGTGCTAGTAGGCCAGGAAGCACAGATACGCAGTATTTT	CSASRPGSTDTQYF
TRBV7-2	-	TRBJ1-2	TGTGCCAGCAGCTCGACAGACTATGGCTACACCTTC	CASSSTDYGYTF
TRBV7-2	-	TRBJ1-3	TGTGCCAGCAGCCCTGACAGCCGGGGAAACACCATATATTTT	CASSPDSRGNTIYF
TRBV11-3	-	TRBJ2-3	TGTGCCAGCAGTCAGGGAGTGACAGATACGCAGTATTTT	CASSQGVTDTQYF
TRBV7-9	TRBD1	TRBJ2-1	TGTGCCAGCAGCTTATCTATCATCGATGACAGGGGGCGATGGGGTGAGCAGTTCTTC	CASSLSIIDDRGRWGEQFF
TRBV19	-	TRBJ1-5	TGTGCCACCTCAGACAGTAGCAATCAGCCCCAGCATTTT	CATSDSSNQPQHF
TRBV5-1	-	TRBJ2-2	TGCGCCAGCAGCTTGTCTCGGGGGGCCGACACCGGGGAGCTGTTTTTT	CASSLSRGADTGELFF
TRBV18	-	TRBJ2-7	TGTGCCAGCTCACCATCGAGAGGGGTCTACGAGCAGTACTTC	CASSPSRGVYEQYF
TRBV11-2	TRBD1	TRBJ1-3	TGTGCCAGCAGCTTAGACCAGGGGGGAAGTGGAAACACCATATATTTT	CASSLDQGGSGNTIYF
TRBV6-5	-	TRBJ2-7	TGTGCCAGCAGACAGGGACGGGGGACTTACGAGCAGTACTTC	CASRQGRGTYEQYF
TRBV10-3	-	TRBJ1-1	TGTGCCATCAGTGGTTCGGACATCGCGAACACTGAAGCTTTCTTT	CAISGSDIANTEAFF
TRBV4-3	-	TRBJ1-6	TGCGCCAGCAGCCAAGATTCGGGAAAAGCCGGCTACTCCTATAATTCACCCCTCCACTTT	CASSQDSGKAGYSYNSPLHF
TRBV7-2	TRBD1	TRBJ1-2	TGTGCCAGCAGCTGGATGACAGGGGGCGGCTACACCTTC	CASSWMTGGGYTF
TRBV6-2/TRBV6-3	-	TRBJ1-5	TGTGCCAGCAGTTACTCGTGGCAGTCCTCCAACGGTCCCCAGCATTTT	CASSYSWQSSNGPQHF